This TCR beta chain was sequenced in a study of control samples from healthy donors and cancer patients. Data came from immunoSEQ multiplex PCR; TCRdb stores just in-frame clones and leaves some out. Found here are approximately 100,000 clones, approximately 90% of them singletons; the top ten hold roughly 15%. V gave up 6 bases and J gave up 4 bases; unmatched junction bases: 6. The germline V gene has CDR1 SGHTA and CDR2 FQGTGA. CDR3 length: 15 residues. V usage is TRBV7-3 and J usage is TRBJ2-1, with 10 bases matching TRBD2. The sequence was obtained from a woman aged 45-65 years in good health. Sequencing was performed on blood. Here the CDR3 DNA reads TGTGCCAGCAGGGCCGGGACTAGCGAATACAATGAGCAGTTCTTC. Amino acids: CASRAGTSEYNEQFF. Combining the CDR3 with reference TRBV7-3 and TRBJ2-1 gives the whole variable domain GAGVSQTPSNKVTEKGKYVELRCDPISGHTALYWYRQSLGQGPEFLIYFQGTGAADDSGLPNDRFFAVRPEGSVSTLKIQRTERGDSAVYLCASRAGTSEYNEQFFGPGTRLTVL.